The clone carrying this T cell receptor (beta chain) appeared many times. The sample is drawn from a study of T cells in Graves' hyperthyroidism and ophthalmopathy. RNA transcripts yielded amplified TCR beta CDR3 regions. HTBI primers were employed in a first-round RT-PCR of the TCR CDR3. TCRdb reanalysed the multiplex PCR reads using MiXCR and keeps one entry per CDR3 protein. Of about 370,000 distinct CDR3 sequences in the sample, nearly 15% are singletons; the top ten hold roughly 20%. The sequence came from a woman aged 55 to 70 with Graves' ophthalmopathy. The sequenced sample consisted of blood.

The CDR3 loop is CASSLGPGPTQETQYF. The DNA of the CDR3 is TGTGCCAGCAGCTTAGGGCCAGGGCCCACCCAAGAGACCCAGTACTTC. The chain recombines TRBV7-2 with TRBJ2-5, with D perhaps TRBD1 (5 bases). Germline values: CDR1 SGHTA, CDR2 FQGNSA. CDR3 length: 16 residues. V dropped 1 base and J dropped 1 base, with 13 bases sitting between them.